The 12 T cell receptor beta chains below come from one sample, sequenced in a study of blood T cells in healthy people across ages. A second about 6 to 11 cycle PCR used barcoded and J-beta primers. TCRdb re-called the 5' RACE reads with MiXCR, one entry per CDR3 protein. The table lists 1,500,000 or so distinct CDR3 sequences, approximately 43% of them singletons. The sample taken for sequencing was blood. The receptors were sampled from a young woman in good health.

V and J are TRBV4-3 and TRBJ2-2; the match to TRBD2 covers 7 bases. V lost 2 bases to trimming and J lost 5 bases; unmatched junction nucleotides: 2. CDR3 length equals 14 residues. Germline CDR1 reads LGHNA; CDR2 reads YSLEER. CDR3 amino acids: CASSQQAGTGELFF. CDR3 in DNA: TGCGCCAGCAGCCAACAAGCGGGGACCGGGGAGCTGTTTTTT.

This clonotype has just a few counts. The chain uses TRBV6-2 or TRBV6-3 and TRBJ2-7; tentatively, D is TRBD1 or TRBD2 (5 bases each). Deletions cut 4 bases from V and 6 bases from J, with 10 bases between. The CDR3 has 12 amino acids. The V gene's germline CDR1 is MNHEY and CDR2 SVGEGT. The CDR3 nucleotides are TGTGCCAGCAGTTCCAAGAGGGGCGAGCAGTACTTC. This codes for CASSSKRGEQYF.

V and J are TRBV12-3 or TRBV12-4 and TRBJ2-5; 10 bases line up with TRBD1. The length of the CDR3 is 14 residues. The V and J ends lost 3 bases and 11 bases, in that order; junction bases with no gene match: 9. CDR3 DNA: TGTGCCAGCAGTTTCCAGACAGGGGGCTTATCGCAGTACTTC. It specifies CASSFQTGGLSQYF.

This rearrangement joins TRBV12-3 or TRBV12-4 to TRBJ2-1, with 10 bases that match TRBD2. Trimming at V came to 3 bases and at J to 7 bases, leaving 6 bases not matched to a gene. The CDR3 consists of 15 residues. This chain's CDR3 is CASSLSGRAWNEQFF. Written as DNA, the CDR3 is TGTGCCAGCAGTTTGAGCGGGAGGGCCTGGAATGAGCAGTTCTTC.

With regard to this clonotype: A much larger clone differs from this one at a single base, so this may be a read error. The chain has TRBV15 and TRBJ1-2; no firm D call. Germline V gene sequence: CDR1 LNHNV, CDR2 YYDKDF (reference sequence). There are 12 residues in the CDR3. V was cut by 0 bases and J by 6 bases, with 5 bases left in between. The CDR3 coding sequence is TGTGCCACCAGCAGAGATGGACATGGCTACACCTTC. Encoded protein: CATSRDGHGYTF.

The chain employs TRBV12-3 or TRBV12-4 and TRBJ1-2; tentatively, D is TRBD1 (6 bases). This CDR3 comprises 14 residues. V lost 3 bases and J 8 bases, leaving 16 bases between the germline ends. CDR3 amino acids: CASSFRGATEGYTF. The CDR3 DNA reads as TGTGCCAGCAGTTTTAGGGGGGCCACGGAGGGCTACACCTTC.

This clonotype was recorded only once. The gene calls are TRBV15 and TRBJ2-1; 9 nucleotides agree with TRBD1. The V gene's germline CDR1 is LNHNV and CDR2 YYDKDF (reference sequence). The CDR3 extends over 16 amino acids. The V segment lost 2 bases and the J segment 4 bases; nucleotides outside the gene matches: 6. CDR3 nucleotides: TGTGCCACCAGCAGAAACCCGACAGGGGGATACAATGAGCAGTTCTTC. Amino acids: CATSRNPTGGYNEQFF.

This clonotype was counted a few times. This chain connects TRBV27 to TRBJ2-1; 11 positions match TRBD2. Losses at the gene ends were 4 bases for V and 5 bases for J; bases not matched to a gene: 13. The germline V gene has CDR1 MNHEY and CDR2 SMNVEV (reference sequence). This CDR3 has 18 amino acids. The CDR3 is CASSSLTVSGGANNEQFF. The DNA for the CDR3 is TGTGCCAGCAGTTCCCTAACCGTTAGCGGGGGGGCAAACAATGAGCAGTTCTTC.

The V gene is TRBV2, the J gene TRBJ2-7; 9 bases are shared with TRBD1. The junction had 12 bases not matched to a gene; V was cut back by 10 bases and J by 5 bases. The CDR3 length is 14 residues. CDR1 and CDR2 from the germline V gene are SNHLY and FYNNEI. This CDR3 reads CAMPGTGLPNEQYF. The CDR3 DNA is TGTGCCATGCCAGGGACAGGGTTACCGAACGAGCAGTACTTC.

The CDR3 nucleotides read TGTGCCATCACACAGGGGAATAACTATGGCTACACCTTC. It specifies CAITQGNNYGYTF. The V call is TRBV10-3, the J call TRBJ1-2; 7 bases map to TRBD1. CDR3 length equals 13 residues. CDR1 is ENHRY and CDR2 is SYGVKD in the germline V gene. Unmatched junction bases numbered 3, after V lost 7 bases and J lost 1 base.

The V call is TRBV6-2 or TRBV6-3, the J call TRBJ2-1, with D possibly being TRBD1 (5 bases). Germline V gene data show CDR1 as MNHEY and CDR2 as SVGEGT. Trimming left V 3 bases short and J 9 bases short, with 12 bases between. The CDR3 has 13 residues. CDR3 loop: CASSYGARGEQFF. Here the CDR3 DNA reads TGTGCCAGCAGTTATGGGGCGCGAGGTGAGCAGTTCTTC.

This clonotype was counted a few times. The chain joins TRBV6-5 to TRBJ1-2; 8 bases are a match to TRBD1. Losses at the gene ends were 0 bases for V and 3 bases for J; bases not matched to a gene: 3. The CDR3 runs to 15 residues. Germline V CDR1 and CDR2: MNHEY, SVGAGI. The CDR3 DNA follows: TGTGCCAGCAGTTACTCCGTACAGGGGGACTATGGCTACACCTTC. Protein: CASSYSVQGDYGYTF.